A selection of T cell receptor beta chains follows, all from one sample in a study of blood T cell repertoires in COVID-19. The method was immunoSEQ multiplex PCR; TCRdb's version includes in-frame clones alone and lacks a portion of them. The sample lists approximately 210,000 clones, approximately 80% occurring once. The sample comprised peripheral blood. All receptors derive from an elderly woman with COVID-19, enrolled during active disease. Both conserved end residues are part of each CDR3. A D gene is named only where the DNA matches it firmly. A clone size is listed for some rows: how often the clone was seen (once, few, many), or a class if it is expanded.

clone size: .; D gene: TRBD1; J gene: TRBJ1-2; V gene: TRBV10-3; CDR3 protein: CAISDRQGAGYTF; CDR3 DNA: TGTGCCATCAGTGACCGACAGGGGGCGGGCTACACCTTC
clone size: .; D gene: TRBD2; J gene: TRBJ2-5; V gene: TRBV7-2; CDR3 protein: CASSSRTSGGGETQYF; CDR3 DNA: TGTGCCAGCAGCTCTAGGACTAGCGGGGGAGGGGAGACCCAGTACTTC
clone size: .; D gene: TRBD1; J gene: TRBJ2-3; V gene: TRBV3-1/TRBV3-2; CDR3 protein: CASSPTGQDTQYF; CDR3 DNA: TGTGCCAGCAGCCCGACAGGGCAGGATACGCAGTATTTT
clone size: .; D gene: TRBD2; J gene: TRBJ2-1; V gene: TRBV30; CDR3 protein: CAWSGLAQRGEQFF; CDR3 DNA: TGTGCCTGGAGTGGGCTAGCCCAGCGGGGGGAGCAGTTCTTC
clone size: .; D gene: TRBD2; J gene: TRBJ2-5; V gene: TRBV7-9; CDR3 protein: CASSPGGLAGVKETQYF; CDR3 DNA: TGTGCCAGCAGCCCCGGCGGACTAGCGGGGGTAAAAGAGACCCAGTACTTC
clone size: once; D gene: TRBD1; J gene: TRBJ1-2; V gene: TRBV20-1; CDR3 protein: CSASRDRADYGYTF; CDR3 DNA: TGCAGTGCTAGTAGGGACAGGGCGGACTATGGCTACACCTTC
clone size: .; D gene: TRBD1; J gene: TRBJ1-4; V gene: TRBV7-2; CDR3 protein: CASSLGTGAGEKLFF; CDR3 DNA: TGTGCCAGCAGCTTAGGAACAGGGGCAGGTGAAAAACTGTTTTTT
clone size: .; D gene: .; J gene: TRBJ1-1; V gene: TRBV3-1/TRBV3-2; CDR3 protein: CASSQPGVATEAFF; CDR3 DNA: TGTGCCAGCAGCCAACCCGGGGTCGCCACTGAAGCTTTCTTT
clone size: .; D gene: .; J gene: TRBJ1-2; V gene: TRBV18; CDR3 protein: CASSLLGRADYGYTF; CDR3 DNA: TGTGCCAGCTCCCTCTTGGGGAGGGCGGACTATGGCTACACCTTC
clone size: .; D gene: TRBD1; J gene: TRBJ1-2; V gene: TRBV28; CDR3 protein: CASRLPPGTGVGGYTF; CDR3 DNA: TGTGCCAGCAGGTTACCCCCCGGGACAGGGGTGGGGGGCTACACCTTC
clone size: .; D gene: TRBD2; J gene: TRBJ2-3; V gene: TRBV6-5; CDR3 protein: CASSRLAGGGDTQYF; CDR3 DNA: TGTGCCAGCAGCCGACTAGCGGGGGGAGGAGATACGCAGTATTTT
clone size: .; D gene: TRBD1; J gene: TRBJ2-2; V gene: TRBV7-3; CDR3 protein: CASSLQGAGELFF; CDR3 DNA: TGTGCCAGCAGCTTACAGGGGGCCGGGGAGCTGTTTTTT
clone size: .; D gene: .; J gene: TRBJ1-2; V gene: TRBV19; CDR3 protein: CASTPGTAYGYTF; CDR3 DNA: TGTGCCAGTACCCCCGGTACAGCCTATGGCTACACCTTC
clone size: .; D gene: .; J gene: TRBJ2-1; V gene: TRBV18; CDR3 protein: CASSPPGANEQFF; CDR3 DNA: TGTGCCAGCTCACCACCAGGGGCAAATGAGCAGTTCTTC
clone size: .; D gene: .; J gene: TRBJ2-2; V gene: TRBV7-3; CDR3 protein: CASSLGIYRESGELFF; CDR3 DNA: TGTGCCAGCAGCCTTGGAATTTACAGGGAGTCAGGGGAGCTGTTTTTT
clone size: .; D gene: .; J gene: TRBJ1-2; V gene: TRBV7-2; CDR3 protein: CASSLAPSQGNGYTF; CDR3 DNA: TGTGCCAGCAGCTTAGCACCCTCGCAGGGTAATGGCTACACCTTC
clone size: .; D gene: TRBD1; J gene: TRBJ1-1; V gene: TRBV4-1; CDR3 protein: CASRPTGGSEAFF; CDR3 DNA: TGCGCCAGCCGCCCGACAGGGGGCTCTGAAGCTTTCTTT
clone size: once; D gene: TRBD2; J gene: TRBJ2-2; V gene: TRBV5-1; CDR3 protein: CASSLLAGGNTGELFF; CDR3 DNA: TGCGCCAGCAGCTTATTAGCGGGGGGGAACACCGGGGAGCTGTTTTTT
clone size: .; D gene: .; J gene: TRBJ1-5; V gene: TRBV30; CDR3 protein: CAWSGQTNQPQHF; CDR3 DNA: TGTGCCTGGAGCGGACAGACAAATCAGCCCCAGCATTTT
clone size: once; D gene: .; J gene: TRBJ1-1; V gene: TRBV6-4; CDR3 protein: CASSVLAGTEAFF; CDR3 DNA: TGTGCCAGCAGCGTGTTGGCAGGGACTGAAGCTTTCTTT
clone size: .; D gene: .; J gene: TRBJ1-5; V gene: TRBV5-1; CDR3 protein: CASSLYGGGNQPQHF; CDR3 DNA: TGCGCCAGCAGCTTGTACGGGGGGGGCAATCAGCCCCAGCATTTT
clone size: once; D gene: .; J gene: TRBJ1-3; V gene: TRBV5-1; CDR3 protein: CASSLPRDSGNTIYF; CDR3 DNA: TGCGCCAGCAGCCTCCCGAGGGACTCTGGAAACACCATATATTTT
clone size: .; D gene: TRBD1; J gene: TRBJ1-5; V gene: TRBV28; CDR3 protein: CASRWTGRAGNQPQHF; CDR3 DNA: TGTGCCAGCAGGTGGACAGGGAGGGCAGGCAATCAGCCCCAGCATTTT
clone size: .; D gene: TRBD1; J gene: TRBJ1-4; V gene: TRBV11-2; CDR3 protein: CASSLGGQKTNEKLFF; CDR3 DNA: TGTGCCAGCAGCTTGGGGGGACAGAAAACTAATGAAAAACTGTTTTTT
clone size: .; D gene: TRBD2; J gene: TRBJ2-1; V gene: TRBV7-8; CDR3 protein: CASSLAAGGLGYNEQFF; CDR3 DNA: TGTGCCAGCAGCTTAGCTGCTGGGGGACTAGGATACAATGAGCAGTTCTTC
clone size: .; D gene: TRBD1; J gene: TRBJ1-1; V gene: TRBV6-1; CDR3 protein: CASSARQGYMNTEAFF; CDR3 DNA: TGTGCCAGCAGTGCTAGACAGGGCTACATGAACACTGAAGCTTTCTTT
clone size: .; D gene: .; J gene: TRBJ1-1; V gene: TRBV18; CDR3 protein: CASSPPAGSNTEAFF; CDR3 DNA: TGTGCCAGCTCACCACCGGCAGGGTCGAACACTGAAGCTTTCTTT
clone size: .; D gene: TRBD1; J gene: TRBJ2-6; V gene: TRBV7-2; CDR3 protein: CASSPTGRRSSGANVLTF; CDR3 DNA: TGTGCCAGCAGCCCGACAGGGCGCAGGAGCTCTGGGGCCAACGTCCTGACTTTC
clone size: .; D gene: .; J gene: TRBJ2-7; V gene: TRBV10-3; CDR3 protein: CAIRDTEYEQYF; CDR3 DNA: TGTGCCATCAGGGACACAGAGTACGAGCAGTACTTC
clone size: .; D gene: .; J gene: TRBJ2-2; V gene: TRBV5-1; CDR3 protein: CACSGGGANTGELFF; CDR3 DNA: TGCGCCTGTTCCGGCGGGGGCGCGAACACCGGGGAGCTGTTTTTT
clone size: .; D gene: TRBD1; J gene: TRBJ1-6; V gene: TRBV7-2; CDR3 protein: CASSPRQGMNSPLHF; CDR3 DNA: TGTGCCAGCAGCCCTCGACAGGGTATGAATTCACCCCTCCACTTT
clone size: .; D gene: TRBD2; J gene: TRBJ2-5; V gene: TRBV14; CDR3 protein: CASSPLGRGGLSAETQYF; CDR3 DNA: TGTGCCAGCAGCCCCCTCGGGCGGGGGGGACTTTCGGCAGAGACCCAGTACTTC
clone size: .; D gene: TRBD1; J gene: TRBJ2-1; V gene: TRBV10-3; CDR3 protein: CAIRTGTGTYNEQFF; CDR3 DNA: TGTGCCATCAGGACCGGGACAGGGACCTACAATGAGCAGTTCTTC
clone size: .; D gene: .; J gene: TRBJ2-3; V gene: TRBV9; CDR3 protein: CASSVGIGGNTDTQYF; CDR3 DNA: TGTGCCAGCAGCGTAGGGATAGGCGGGAACACAGATACGCAGTATTTT
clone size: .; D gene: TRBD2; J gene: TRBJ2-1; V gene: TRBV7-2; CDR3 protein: CASSLSRAGAPIEQFF; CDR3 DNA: TGTGCCAGCAGCTTAAGTCGAGCGGGGGCCCCAATAGAGCAGTTCTTC
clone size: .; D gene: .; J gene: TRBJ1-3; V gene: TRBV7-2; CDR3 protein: CASSSRQANTIYF; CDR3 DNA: TGTGCCAGCAGCTCTAGACAGGCAAACACCATATATTTT
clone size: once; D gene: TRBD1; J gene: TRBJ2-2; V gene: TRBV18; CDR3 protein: CASSPLGTGKHVAGELFF; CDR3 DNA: TGTGCCAGCTCACCGTTGGGGACAGGCAAACACGTCGCCGGGGAGCTGTTTTTT
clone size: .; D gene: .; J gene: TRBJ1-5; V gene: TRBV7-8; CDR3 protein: CASSLATGSNQPQHF; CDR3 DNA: TGTGCCAGCAGCTTAGCGACGGGAAGCAATCAGCCCCAGCATTTT
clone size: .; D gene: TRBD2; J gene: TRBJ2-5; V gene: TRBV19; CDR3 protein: CASTPTGTKETQYF; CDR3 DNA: TGTGCCAGTACCCCTACCGGGACTAAAGAGACCCAGTACTTC
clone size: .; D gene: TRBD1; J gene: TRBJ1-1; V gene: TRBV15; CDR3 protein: CATSTGTDRIDEAFF; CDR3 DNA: TGTGCCACCAGCACCGGGACGGACAGGATTGATGAAGCTTTCTTT
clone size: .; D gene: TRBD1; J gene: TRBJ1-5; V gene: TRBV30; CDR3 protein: CAWSAGDRNSNQPQHF; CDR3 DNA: TGTGCCTGGAGTGCGGGGGACAGGAATAGCAATCAGCCCCAGCATTTT
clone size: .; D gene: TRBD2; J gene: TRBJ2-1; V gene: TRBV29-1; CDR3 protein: CSVASGGGNEQFF; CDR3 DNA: TGCAGCGTTGCTAGCGGGGGGGGCAATGAGCAGTTCTTC
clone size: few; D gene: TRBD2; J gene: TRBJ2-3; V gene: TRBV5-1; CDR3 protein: CASSLSGGAADTQYF; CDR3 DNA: TGCGCCAGCAGCTTGAGCGGGGGGGCCGCAGATACGCAGTATTTT
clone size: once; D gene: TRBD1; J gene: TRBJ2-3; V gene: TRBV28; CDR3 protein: CASSLSGGRVTQYF; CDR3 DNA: TGTGCCAGCAGTTTATCAGGGGGACGGGTTACGCAGTATTTT
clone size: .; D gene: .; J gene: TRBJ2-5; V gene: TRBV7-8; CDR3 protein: CASSSYQLGAQETQYF; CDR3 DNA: TGTGCCAGCAGCTCCTATCAACTAGGAGCCCAAGAGACCCAGTACTTC
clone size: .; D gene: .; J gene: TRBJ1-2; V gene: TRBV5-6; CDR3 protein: CASSLARGYGYTF; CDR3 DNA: TGTGCCAGCAGCTTGGCCAGGGGCTATGGCTACACCTTC
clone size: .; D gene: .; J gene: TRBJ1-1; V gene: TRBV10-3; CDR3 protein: CAISESLGNTEAFF; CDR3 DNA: TGTGCCATCAGTGAGTCACTTGGGAACACTGAAGCTTTCTTT
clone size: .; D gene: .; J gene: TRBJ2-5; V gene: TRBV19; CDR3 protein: CASSSARQETQYF; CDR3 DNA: TGTGCCAGTAGTTCTGCCAGGCAAGAGACCCAGTACTTC
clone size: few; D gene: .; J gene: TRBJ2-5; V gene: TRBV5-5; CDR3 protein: CASSLVSGYSETQYF; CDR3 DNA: TGTGCCAGCAGCTTGGTCTCAGGGTATTCGGAGACCCAGTACTTC
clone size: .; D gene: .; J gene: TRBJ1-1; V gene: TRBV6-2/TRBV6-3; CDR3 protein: CASSFERVAFF; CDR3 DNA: TGTGCCAGCAGCTTCGAACGAGTGGCTTTCTTT
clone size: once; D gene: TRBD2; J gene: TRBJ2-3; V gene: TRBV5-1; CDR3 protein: CASSFGTSGSSVGTDTQYF; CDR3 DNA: TGCGCCAGCAGCTTCGGGACTAGCGGGTCATCGGTAGGCACAGATACGCAGTATTTT
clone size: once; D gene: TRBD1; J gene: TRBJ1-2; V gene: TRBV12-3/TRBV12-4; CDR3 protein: CASSLRQGYGYTF; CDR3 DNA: TGTGCCAGCAGTTTGAGACAGGGCTATGGCTACACCTTC
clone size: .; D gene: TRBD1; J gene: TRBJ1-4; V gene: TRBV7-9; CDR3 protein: CASSWMPGQGVEKLFF; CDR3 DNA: TGTGCCAGCAGCTGGATGCCGGGACAGGGGGTTGAAAAACTGTTTTTT
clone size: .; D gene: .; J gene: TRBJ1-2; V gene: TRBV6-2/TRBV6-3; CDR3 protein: CASSYRETNYGYTF; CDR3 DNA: TGTGCCAGCAGTTACAGGGAGACTAACTATGGCTACACCTTC
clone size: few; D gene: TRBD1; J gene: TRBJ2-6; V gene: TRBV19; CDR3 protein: CASRDRASGANVLTF; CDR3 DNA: TGTGCCAGCCGGGACAGGGCCTCTGGGGCCAACGTCCTGACTTTC
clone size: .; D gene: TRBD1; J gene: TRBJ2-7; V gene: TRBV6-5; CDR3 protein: CASSYDRERVGEQYF; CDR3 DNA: TGTGCCAGCAGTTATGACAGGGAAAGGGTGGGAGAGCAGTACTTC
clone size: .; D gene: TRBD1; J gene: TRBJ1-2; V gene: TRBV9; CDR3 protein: CASSVRTGGAYGYTF; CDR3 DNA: TGTGCCAGCAGCGTAAGGACAGGGGGGGCCTATGGCTACACCTTC